A selection of T cell receptor beta chains follows, all from one sample in a study of blood T cells in healthy people across ages. TCRdb re-analysed the 5' RACE reads in MiXCR, keeping a single row per CDR3 protein. The table shows around 600,000 distinct CDR3 sequences, with under 55% occurring only once. The sample comprised blood. These receptors came from a man aged 80 or over in good health. CDR3s include the opening cysteine and the closing phenylalanine or tryptophan.

j_call | v_call | cdr3_aa
TRBJ2-1 | TRBV4-3 | CASSPGTSGRAARGEQFF
TRBJ1-2 | TRBV6-6 | CASRPRANPLIYGYTF
TRBJ1-1 | TRBV4-1 | CARSQATDNTEAFF
TRBJ2-7 | TRBV6-6 | CASSYPPAYEQYF
NA | TRBV20-1 | CSARDLGRFSYEQYF
TRBJ1-5 | TRBV6-6 | CASTRDRGGNQPQHF
TRBJ2-1 | TRBV3-1 | CASSQDVRAGQSYNEQFF
TRBJ2-7 | TRBV6-5 | CASSKRGGQGYAYEQYF
TRBJ2-3 | TRBV7-9 | CASSPGPSPDTQYF
TRBJ2-7 | TRBV10-3 | CAISESGGGVYEQYF
TRBJ2-1 | TRBV6-1 | CASSILSWTSGYNEQFF
TRBJ2-1 | TRBV29-1 | CSVGGVAGGPYNEQFF
TRBJ1-2 | TRBV10-3 | CAIQIDTNYGYTF
TRBJ2-1 | TRBV6-6 | CASSYLQGSEQFF
TRBJ1-6 | TRBV5-1 | CASSLDRGPSPLHF
TRBJ2-7 | TRBV21-1 | CACSKALGYEQYF
TRBJ2-5 | TRBV20-1 | CSARDPLGKETQYF
TRBJ2-3 | TRBV7-2 | CASSLVGWAGTDTQYF